This T cell receptor beta chain was captured in a study of T cells in Graves' hyperthyroidism and ophthalmopathy. Regions amplified from RNA transcripts were the TCR beta CDR3 regions. First-round RT-PCR with HTBI primers amplified the TCR CDR3 region. TCRdb re-analysed the multiplex PCR reads in MiXCR, keeping a single row per CDR3 protein. The sample consists of 600,000 to 650,000 distinct CDR3 sequences, around 21% of them appearing once. With 8 bases clipped from V and 2 bases from J, the junction kept 11 bases outside the gene matches. CDR1 is MNHEY, CDR2 SMNVEV, per germline (reference sequence). The CDR3 is made up of 16 amino acids.

The sequence was obtained from a young man with Graves' ophthalmopathy. The genes are TRBV27 and TRBJ2-1; 8 bases match TRBD1. Sequenced input: blood. CDR3 loop: CASHRQGSTPYNEQFF. The CDR3 DNA sequence: TGTGCCAGCCACAGACAGGGGTCTACCCCCTACAATGAGCAGTTCTTC.